These 23 T cell receptor beta chains were all obtained from the same sample, sequenced in a study of beta chain features in type 1 diabetes. Study observations and caveats: Moderate but significant shortening of TCRB CDR3s was recorded in all four CD4+ subsets from Type 1 diabetes patients.

These TCRs' antigens remain unknown. Expressed TCRB transcripts were sequenced after all isolated RNA was converted to cDNA. Assay: immunoSEQ multiplex PCR; the TCRdb copy retains only in-frame clones and omits some. This sample yields 250,000 to 300,000 clones, of which roughly 24% are seen a single time; around 0.013% belongs to the top ten. Sequencing was carried out using naive CD4+ T cells from blood. The receptors derive from a woman in her twenties or thirties with type 1 diabetes.

The genes are TRBV5-1 and TRBJ1-4; D is possibly TRBD1 (5 bases). Germline CDR1 is SGHRS and CDR2 is YFSETQ. The CDR3 length is 15 residues. Trimming cost V 0 bases and J 5 bases, with 11 bases left between them. CDR3 amino acids: CASSLDSGRNEKLFF. Written as DNA, the CDR3 is TGCGCCAGCAGCTTGGATTCAGGGAGGAATGAAAAACTGTTTTTT.

This chain joins TRBV9 and TRBJ2-1; 8 bases are a match to TRBD2. The J segment lost 5 bases and the V segment lost 0 bases, leaving 4 bases of the junction unmatched. The CDR3 covers 15 residues. Germline V gene sequence: CDR1 SGDLS, CDR2 YYNGEE. The DNA of the CDR3 is TGTGCCAGCAGCGTAGAACTAGCGGACCACAATGAGCAGTTCTTC. As protein: CASSVELADHNEQFF.

This clone came up a few times. The chain joins TRBV7-9 to TRBJ2-4, with 7 bases identical to TRBD1. Trimming at V came to 0 bases and at J to 4 bases, leaving 0 bases not matched to a gene. The length of the CDR3 is 14 residues. Germline assignment: CDR1 SEHNR and CDR2 FQNEAQ (reference sequence). Here the CDR3 reads CASSLAGQKNIQYF. As DNA, the CDR3 is TGTGCCAGCAGCTTAGCGGGACAGAAAAACATTCAGTACTTC.

This clone was found a few times. The chain is built from TRBV4-1 and TRBJ1-1; D is uncertain. This CDR3 region has 14 residues. V lost 1 base to trimming and J lost 9 bases, with 15 bases between them. CDR1 is MGHRA, CDR2 YSYEKL, per germline. The CDR3 region has the DNA TGCGCCAGCAGCCAAGGGTTTCAGGCAACCAAAGCTTTCTTT. Protein sequence: CASSQGFQATKAFF.

V gene TRBV6-4 combines with J gene TRBJ2-1; possible D gene TRBD2, 5 bases. Trimming stripped 5 bases from V and 4 bases from J, with 15 bases between. The CDR3 has 15 residues. Germline CDR1 is MRHNA and CDR2 is SNTAGT. CDR3 coding DNA: TGTGCCAGCAGTATCTCAGCGGTACTTTACAATGAGCAGTTCTTC. Residues: CASSISAVLYNEQFF.

The sample holds a few counts of this clone. This chain uses TRBV7-2 with TRBJ2-2; D is unclear. V gave up 1 base and J gave up 4 bases, with 7 bases separating them. Germline V gives CDR1 SGHTA, CDR2 FQGNSA. The CDR3 has 14 amino acids. CDR3 coding DNA: TGTGCCAGCAGCTTAGGATCCGGCACCGGGGAGCTGTTTTTT. This translates into CASSLGSGTGELFF.

This clone was counted a few times. This sequence joins TRBV9 and TRBJ1-2; possible D gene TRBD1, 6 bases. The CDR3 sequence is 15 residues long. Trimming stripped 4 bases from V and 7 bases from J, with 20 bases between. Germline lookup yields CDR1 SGDLS and CDR2 YYNGEE. The CDR3 here is CASSPRTVSSAGYTF. CDR3 in DNA: TGTGCCAGCAGCCCCCGGACAGTATCGTCGGCTGGCTACACCTTC.

This clone was observed a few times. Other nucleotide sequences in the sample specify the same CDR3. The chain employs TRBV18 and TRBJ2-7; a weak D match, TRBD1 (6 bases). Between the trimmed V and J ends, which lost 3 bases and 1 base, there was a span of 10 bases. The CDR3 loop spans 14 amino acids. Looked up from germline, CDR1 is KGHSH and CDR2 is LQKENI. CDR3 nucleotides: TGTGCCAGCTCACCCCCGACAGGTTCCTACGAGCAGTACTTC. Residues: CASSPPTGSYEQYF.

This clone was observed a handful of times. This chain links TRBV2 with TRBJ2-6; no definite D call. Trimming took off 2 bases at V and 1 base at J, with 9 bases between the two ends. This CDR3 is 16 amino acids long. Per the germline V gene, CDR1 is SNHLY and CDR2 is FYNNEI. CDR3 loop: CASSELRVSGANVLTF. For the CDR3, the DNA is TGTGCCAGCAGTGAATTGCGAGTATCTGGGGCCAACGTCCTGACTTTC.

In its sample, this clone was seen a few times. This chain uses TRBV4-2 with TRBJ1-3; D remains ambiguous. This CDR3 is built from 16 residues. V lost 1 base to trimming and J lost 0 bases, with 10 bases between them. CDR1 and CDR2 from the germline V gene are LGHNA and YNFKEQ. The CDR3 loop reads CASSQVAGNSGNTIYF. The CDR3 DNA follows: TGTGCCAGCAGCCAAGTTGCGGGGAACTCTGGAAACACCATATATTTT.

This clone was detected only a few times. The chain carries TRBV27 and TRBJ1-1; 9 bases are shared with TRBD1. The V segment lost 5 bases and the J segment 6 bases; nucleotides outside the gene matches: 7. The CDR3 has 14 amino acids. Germline CDR1 MNHEY, CDR2 SMNVEV (reference sequence). CDR3 DNA: TGTGCCAGCAGTCCGTGGACAGGGGTCCCTGAAGCTTTCTTT. Amino acids: CASSPWTGVPEAFF.

This chain connects TRBV20-1 to TRBJ2-7, with D hard to call. The V and J ends lost 1 base and 4 bases respectively, with 5 bases between them. Germline assignment: CDR1 DFQATT and CDR2 SNEGSKA (reference sequence). This CDR3 spans 11 amino acids. DNA of the CDR3: TGCAGTGCTAGAGTTCAGTACGAGCAGTACTTC. Protein sequence: CSARVQYEQYF.

This chain connects TRBV6-6 to TRBJ2-4; weak D call: TRBD2 (6 bases). Trimming took 4 bases from V and 6 from J, leaving 7 bases between them. The V gene's germline CDR1 is MNHNY and CDR2 SVGAGI (reference sequence). The CDR3 extends over 12 amino acids. In nucleotides, the CDR3 is TGTGCCAGCAGTTCGGGGGTAAACATTCAGTACTTC. It yields the protein CASSSGVNIQYF.

This clone was observed a handful of times. This chain joins TRBV29-1 and TRBJ1-2, with D hard to call. The V and J ends lost 7 bases and 6 bases respectively, with 15 bases between them. This CDR3 is built from 12 residues. Looked up from germline, CDR1 is SQVTM and CDR2 is ANQGSEA. The CDR3 protein is CSAVRGSNGYTF. The DNA for the CDR3 is TGCAGCGCCGTACGGGGTTCTAATGGCTACACCTTC.

The chain has TRBV29-1 and TRBJ1-2; the match to TRBD1 covers 8 bases. CDR1 SQVTM and CDR2 ANQGSEA come from the germline V gene. V was clipped by 4 bases and J by 8 bases; unmatched bases: 12. This CDR3 has 14 amino acids. The CDR3 region has the DNA TGCAGCGTTGCTCCAGACAGGGGCCCTCTGGGCTACACCTTC. Its protein product is CSVAPDRGPLGYTF. Looking up the rest from reference TRBV29-1 and TRBJ1-2 gives the full variable domain: SAVISQKPSRDICQRGTSLTIQCQVDSQVTMMFWYRQQPGQSLTLIATANQGSEATYESGFVIDKFPISRPNLTFSTLTVSNMSPEDSSIYLCSVAPDRGPLGYTFGSGTRLTVV.

The chain carries TRBV4-1 and TRBJ2-7; TRBD2 agrees at 13 bases. CDR1 is MGHRA, CDR2 YSYEKL, per germline. The CDR3 contains 14 residues. Germline trimming cut 5 bases from V and 5 bases from J; bases unmatched to any gene: 3. For the CDR3, the DNA is TGCGCCAGCAGCAGGACTAGCGGGAGCCACGAGCAGTACTTC. Translation gives CASSRTSGSHEQYF.

This clone has more than one count but fewer than ten. The V call is TRBV23-1, the J call TRBJ2-5, with 8 bases aligning to TRBD2. TRBV23-1 is an open reading frame, and its role is uncertain. J was trimmed by 1 base and V by 6 bases; bases with no gene match: 13. This CDR3 is 17 amino acids long. CDR3 in DNA: TGCGCCAGCAGCCCATGTCGGGACGGGAGGGCCCAAGAGACCCAGTACTTC. This encodes CASSPCRDGRAQETQYF.

This clone was counted a few times. CDR3 in amino acids: CAWRALAGGGDTQYF. The CDR3 DNA is TGTGCCTGGAGAGCACTAGCGGGAGGGGGAGATACGCAGTATTTT. The V and J genes are TRBV30 and TRBJ2-3; 13 positions match TRBD2. Germline CDR1 is GTSNPN and CDR2 is SVGIG (reference sequence). Trimming at V came to 3 bases and at J to 5 bases, leaving 5 bases not matched to a gene. This CDR3 comprises 15 residues.

This clone was seen a handful of times. The CDR3 spells CASSQVHPSGRAVEQFF. The DNA of the CDR3 is TGTGCCAGCAGCCAAGTTCATCCTAGCGGGAGGGCCGTTGAGCAGTTCTTC. This chain joins TRBV4-2 and TRBJ2-1, with TRBD2 matching over 12 bases. V lost 1 base, J lost 9 bases, and 10 bases stayed unmatched. In germline, CDR1 is LGHNA, CDR2 YNFKEQ. The CDR3 has 17 residues.

This clone turned up a few times. The chain has TRBV28 and TRBJ2-3, with TRBD2 identical over 7 bases. V lost 7 bases and J lost 2; bases outside the gene matches: 6. This CDR3 region has 14 residues. Germline CDR1 reads MDHEN; CDR2 reads SYDVKM. CDR3 sequence: CASTPSGPTDTQYF. The CDR3, as DNA: TGTGCCAGCACCCCTAGCGGACCCACAGATACGCAGTATTTT.

The CDR3, as DNA: TGTGCCAGCAGCTTAAGGACAGGGGAATCTTACGAGCAGTACTTC. Translation gives CASSLRTGESYEQYF. The genes are TRBV7-3 and TRBJ2-7; 9 bases match TRBD1. Trimming took 1 base from V and 4 from J; bases not matched to a gene: 5. The germline V gene encodes CDR1 SGHTA and CDR2 FQGTGA. The CDR3 extends over 15 amino acids.

This clone was detected only a few times. The chain employs TRBV7-9 and TRBJ1-2, with D tentatively TRBD1 (5 bases). CDR1 is SEHNR, CDR2 FQNEAQ, per germline (reference sequence). The CDR3 length is 12 residues. The ends were cut back, 5 bases at V and 7 bases at J, with 11 bases in the middle. The CDR3 spells CASSQGPGGYTF. The CDR3 DNA follows: TGTGCCAGCAGCCAGGGCCCGGGTGGCTACACCTTC.

This clone has more than one count but fewer than ten. This chain joins TRBV30 and TRBJ2-3; D is undetermined. The V and J ends lost 1 base and 4 bases respectively, with 15 bases between them. CDR1 and CDR2 from the germline V gene are GTSNPN and SVGIG (reference sequence). There are 15 residues in the CDR3. The CDR3, as DNA: TGTGCCTGGAGTGCCGACTTGCACGGCGCAGATACGCAGTATTTT. The encoded protein is CAWSADLHGADTQYF.